This passage covers 6 T cell receptor beta chains from one sample sequenced in a study of OX40 agonist ivuxolimab in advanced cancers. Assay used: immunoSEQ multiplex PCR; TCRdb lists only in-frame clones, some missing. The table records 30,000 to 35,000 clones, about 85% of them present only once. The sample here was CD4+ or CD8+ T cells sorted from blood, taken in a trial of the OX40 agonist ivuxolimab. The source is an adult with an advanced solid tumor such as melanoma, head and neck, liver or kidney cancer.

The CDR3 is CANAHSAGLDEQYF. In nucleotides, the CDR3 is TGTGCCAACGCCCATTCAGCGGGGTTGGACGAGCAGTACTTC. The chain combines TRBV10-3 with TRBJ2-7; TRBD2 aligns across 7 bases. CDR1 is ENHRY and CDR2 is SYGVKD in the germline V gene. The CDR3 runs 14 residues. Trimming took 10 bases from V and 5 from J; bases not matched to a gene: 14.

The V and J genes are TRBV14 and TRBJ2-7; D possibly corresponds to TRBD1 (5 bases). This CDR3 is 15 amino acids long. Trimming removed 0 bases at V and 0 bases at J, with 9 bases between. Germline V gene sequence: CDR1 SGHDN, CDR2 FVKESK. The CDR3 loop reads CASSQDVDSSYEQYF. The CDR3 DNA reads as TGTGCCAGCAGCCAAGATGTTGACAGCTCCTACGAGCAGTACTTC.

This chain uses TRBV7-9 with TRBJ2-7; tentatively, D is TRBD2 (5 bases). The CDR3 loop spans 13 amino acids. CDR1 and CDR2 (germline): SEHNR, FQNEAQ (reference sequence). The V gene lost 5 bases and the J gene lost 0 bases, with 8 bases spanning the gap. Written as DNA, the CDR3 is TGTGCCAGCAGCCGGACTTCCTCCTACGAGCAGTACTTC. Protein sequence: CASSRTSSYEQYF. The variable domain in full, with the rest retrieved from reference TRBV7-9 and TRBJ2-7, is DTGVSQNPRHKITKRGQNVTFRCDPISEHNRLYWYRQTLGQGPEFLTYFQNEAQLEKSRLLSDRFSAERPKGSFSTLEIQRTEQGDSAMYLCASSRTSSYEQYFGPGTRLTVT.

This clone was seen only once. The chain carries TRBV19 and TRBJ2-1; a possible D gene is TRBD2 (6 bases). Germline V CDR1 and CDR2: LNHDA, SQIVND (reference sequence). The V end lost 3 bases, the J end lost 4 bases, and 16 bases lay between the germline ends. CDR3 length: 16 residues. CDR3 residues: CASSIRWGGSYNEQFF. In DNA, the CDR3 is TGTGCCAGTAGTATCCGCTGGGGAGGTTCTTACAATGAGCAGTTCTTC.

The chain is built from TRBV5-6 and TRBJ2-4; a weak D match, TRBD1 (5 bases). This CDR3 region has 15 residues. V was shortened by 4 bases and J by 3 bases, with 14 bases between the two germline ends. The germline CDR1 and CDR2 sequences are SGHDT and YYEEEE. The CDR3 DNA follows: TGTGCCAGCAGCGATGGCAGGGAATTCAAAAACATTCAGTACTTC. It encodes CASSDGREFKNIQYF.

This clone was detected once. CDR3 bases: TGTGCCAGCTCTCTGTACCAAGAGACCCAGTACTTC. It specifies CASSLYQETQYF. The gene calls are TRBV18 and TRBJ2-5; D is undetermined. Deletions cut 6 bases from V and 0 bases from J, with 5 bases between. The CDR3 covers 12 residues. Per the germline V gene, CDR1 is KGHSH and CDR2 is LQKENI. The variable domain in full, with the rest retrieved from reference TRBV18 and TRBJ2-5, is NAGVMQNPRHLVRRRGQEARLRCSPMKGHSHVYWYRQLPEEGLKFMVYLQKENIIDESGMPKERFSAEFPKEGPSILRIQQVVRGDSAAYFCASSLYQETQYFGPGTRLLVL.